The T cell receptor (beta chain) under discussion was sequenced for a study of human T cells and chemical hapten exposure. Overall study: Mostly female patients had alopecia areata, totalis or universalis. The study, taken as a whole, reports: Large CDR3 similarity clusters arose significantly more often from expanded TCRs than from controls. With alopecia, donors may have immune responses unlike healthy people's.

Unmatched junction bases numbered 9, after V lost 4 bases and J lost 7 bases. Germline V gene lookup returns CDR1 SNHLY and CDR2 FYNNEI. The CDR3 covers 15 residues. Time point in this sample: patch test 3, about 24 weeks after DPC sensitization. Described treatment: therapeutic diphenylcyclopropenone sensitization with weekly scalp DPC. TCRdb reprocessed the RACE reads with MiXCR, giving one entry per CDR3 protein. Of 150,000 to 200,000 distinct CDR3 sequences in the sample, roughly 26% were seen once. This clonotype appeared a single time. Its antigen is unknown. V gene TRBV2 combines with J gene TRBJ2-2; the match to TRBD1 covers 7 bases. This specimen was whole blood, taken in connection with sensitization to the hapten diphenylcyclopropenone (DPC). The origin of this receptor is a woman between 18 and 30 years old with alopecia areata. Some clones in this sample may be carry-over from other donors' samples. As DNA, the CDR3 is TGTGCCAGCAGTGCACAGGGGCTAGAGGGCGGGGAGCTGTTTTTT. It specifies CASSAQGLEGGELFF. Full variable domain (remainder filled in from reference TRBV2 and TRBJ2-2): EPEVTQTPSHQVTQMGQEVILRCVPISNHLYFYWYRQILGQKVEFLVSFYNNEISEKSEIFDDQFSVERPDGSNFTLKIRSTKLEDSAMYFCASSAQGLEGGELFFGEGSRLTVL.